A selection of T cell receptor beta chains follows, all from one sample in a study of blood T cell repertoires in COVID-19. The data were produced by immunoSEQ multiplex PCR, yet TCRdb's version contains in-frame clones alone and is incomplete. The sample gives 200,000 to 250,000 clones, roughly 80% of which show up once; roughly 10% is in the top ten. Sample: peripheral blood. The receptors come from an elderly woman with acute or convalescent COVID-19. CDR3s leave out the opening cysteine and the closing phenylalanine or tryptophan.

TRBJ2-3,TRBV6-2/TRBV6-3,ASSYLLAVITDTQY
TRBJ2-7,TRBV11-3,ASSHRGGQGYYEQY
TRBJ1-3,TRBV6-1,ASSGRGQGASGNTIY
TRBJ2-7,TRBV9,ASSVVGGSYEQY
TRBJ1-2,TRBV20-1,SASPGGNGYT
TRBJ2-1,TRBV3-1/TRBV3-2,ASSLPGTSGSNEQF
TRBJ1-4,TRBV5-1,ASSPGTGNEKLF
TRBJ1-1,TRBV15,ATSRDRGTGRAF
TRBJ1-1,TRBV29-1,SVEEMGGYTEAF
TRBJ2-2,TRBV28,ASSLGATSGGELF
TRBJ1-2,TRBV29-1,SVDQGTDRTANYGYT
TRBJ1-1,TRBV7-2,ASSVRTGSTEAF
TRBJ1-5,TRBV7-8,ASSLRGLANQPQH
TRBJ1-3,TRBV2,ASAGLVGNTIY
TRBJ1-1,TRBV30,AWSATEAF
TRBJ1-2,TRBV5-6,ASSQRQIDYYGYT
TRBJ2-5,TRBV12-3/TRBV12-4,ASRSGETQY
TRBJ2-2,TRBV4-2,ASSPGQAADTGELF
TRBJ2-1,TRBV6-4,ASSDSGTGGYNEQF
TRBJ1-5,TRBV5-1,ASSLGGRVNQPQH
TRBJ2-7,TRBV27,ASSFGTGTYEQY
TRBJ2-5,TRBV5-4,ASSPTSGGEETQY
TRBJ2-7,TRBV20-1,SARTAYEQY
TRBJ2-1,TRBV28,AIRAVSYNEQF
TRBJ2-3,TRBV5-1,ASSFAGGSDTQY
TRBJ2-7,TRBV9,ASSEGLAGGEQY
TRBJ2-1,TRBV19,ASRSRGADEQF
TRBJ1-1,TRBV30,AWSGQLTEAF
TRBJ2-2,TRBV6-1,ASSEQPRTNTGELF
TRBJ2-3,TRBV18,ASSPRVLSTDTQY
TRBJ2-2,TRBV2,ASRPRDRYTGELF
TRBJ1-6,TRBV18,ASSPPGTGRSPLH
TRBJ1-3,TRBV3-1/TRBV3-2,ASSPQGSGNTIY
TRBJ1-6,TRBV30,AWTQALGLVGSPLH
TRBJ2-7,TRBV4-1,ASSQAPVPSYEQY
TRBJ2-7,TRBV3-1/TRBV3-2,ASSQVPSGAYEQY
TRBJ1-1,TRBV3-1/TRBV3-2,ASSPTRNTEAF
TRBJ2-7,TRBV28,ASSPSGNLYEQY
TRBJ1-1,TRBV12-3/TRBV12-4,ASQGQYKAF
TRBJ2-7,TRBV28,ASSFGLVGTYEQY
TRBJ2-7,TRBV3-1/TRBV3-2,ASSQFFSGEREQY
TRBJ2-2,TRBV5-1,ASSQGPNTGELF
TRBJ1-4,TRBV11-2,ASSRVRAGEKLF
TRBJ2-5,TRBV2,ASSERRTSGGNQETQY
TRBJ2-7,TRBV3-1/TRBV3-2,ASSQGLVETYEQY
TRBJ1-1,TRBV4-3,ASSQDFVNTEAF
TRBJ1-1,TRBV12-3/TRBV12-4,ASSRTGNTEAF
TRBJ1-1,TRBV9,ATGRPNTEAF
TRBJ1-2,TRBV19,ASSIRDRDYGYT
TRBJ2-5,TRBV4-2,ASSSSPDRGETQY
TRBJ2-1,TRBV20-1,SPTASDEQF
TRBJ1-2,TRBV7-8,ASSLQGEYGYT
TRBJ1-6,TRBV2,ASSDNSNSPLH
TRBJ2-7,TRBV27,ASSYRGSYEQY
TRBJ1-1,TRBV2,ASSEALQAEAF
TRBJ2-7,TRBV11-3,ASSLEPGGAYLSYEQY
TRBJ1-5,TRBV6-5,ASRGRHNQPQH
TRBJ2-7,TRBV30,AWSADRYEQY
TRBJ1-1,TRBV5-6,ASSYRGVWSTEAF